Listed here is a single T cell receptor (beta chain). Amplification used 60 Vbeta primers and 13 Jbeta primers. Only in-frame clones appear in the TCRdb table, and some are missing; sequencing was by immunoSEQ multiplex PCR. This sample has about 160,000 clones; approximately 82% occur once, and the top ten carry about 6%. The CDR3 loop spans 14 amino acids. The V end lost 2 bases, the J end lost 4 bases, and 10 bases lay between the germline ends. The germline CDR1 and CDR2 sequences are SGHTA and FQGNSA. This sample was taken from a study of cytomegalovirus exposure and HLA in healthy donors. Study details: Counted in an early data release were roughly 81 million unique TCRs from HLA-typed donors.

The origin of this receptor is a man aged 45-60 years in good health and CMV-seropositive. Sequenced material: PBMCs. The chain joins TRBV7-2 to TRBJ2-3, with a weak D call TRBD2 (6 bases). CDR3 loop: CASSLTGVADTQYF. The CDR3 nucleotides read TGTGCCAGCAGCTTAACGGGGGTGGCAGATACGCAGTATTTT.